This TCR beta chain was recorded in a study of T cell changes during pregnancy in multiple sclerosis. V shed 7 bases and J shed 7 bases, with 11 bases lying between them. In germline, CDR1 is DFQATT, CDR2 SNEGSKA (reference sequence). The CDR3 runs to 11 residues. This clone was detected a few times. Clones were sequenced by immunoSEQ multiplex PCR, and TCRdb holds only the in-frame ones, with some missing. The sample shows about 49,000 clones, around nine tenths of them seen only once. The sample here was CD4+ T cells from peripheral blood mononuclear cells, taken in the second trimester of pregnancy. The chain joins TRBV20-1 to TRBJ2-1; D is perhaps TRBD2 (5 bases). The clonotype comes from a female donor in good health, enrolled as a control in a pregnancy study. The DNA of the CDR3 is TGCAGTGTCAGACCGGGGAATGAGCAGTTCTTC. Translated: CSVRPGNEQFF.